The T cell receptor beta chain under discussion was sequenced for a study of T cell responses to AZD1222 COVID-19 vaccine. Study-wide context: Some second doses came at about 4 weeks and others at about 12 weeks; these were pooled.

Study-wide results and limits: Without day 14 samples, only post-peak T cell repertoires were studied. Dominant CD4 TCR responses targeted spike regions 160-218 and 743-854. Mostly white British, mostly female donors; authors suggested clonal diversity may be underestimated.

Germline V gives CDR1 GTSNPN, CDR2 SVGIG (reference sequence). The V and J ends lost 2 bases and 12 bases respectively, with 8 bases between them. This CDR3 has 11 residues. As concerns this clone: Its antigen is unknown.

The protocol was immunoSEQ multiplex PCR, while the TCRdb copy is restricted to in-frame clones and leaves out a portion. The table has over 100,000 clones, roughly 90% seen once. This receptor was obtained from an adult in good health. The chain combines TRBV30 with TRBJ1-6; D call uncertain. The source material was peripheral blood, sampled on day 0 of AZD1222 vaccination. The CDR3 spells CAWSFDLPLHF. DNA of the CDR3: TGTGCCTGGAGTTTCGATTTACCCCTCCACTTT. Together with reference TRBV30 and TRBJ1-6, the CDR3 gives the full variable domain: SQTIHQWPATLVQPVGSPLSLECTVEGTSNPNLYWYRQAAGRGLQLLFYSVGIGQISSEVPQNLSASRPQDRQFILSSKKLLLSDSGFYLCAWSFDLPLHFGNGTRLTVT.